The clone carrying this T cell receptor beta chain has only a few counts. Trimming stripped 3 bases from V and 3 bases from J, with 12 bases between. Germline CDR1 ENHRY, CDR2 SYGVKD. The CDR3 contains 14 residues. In TCRdb, the 5' RACE reads were re-called with MiXCR into one record per CDR3 protein. The sample has tens of thousands of distinct CDR3 sequences, roughly 5.6% seen once. These data are taken from a study of early T cells in non-severe SARS-CoV-2 infection. The rearrangement joins TRBV10-3 to TRBJ2-7; the D gene could be TRBD1 or TRBD2 (6 bases each). What was sequenced was whole blood. The receptor comes from an adult who was a healthcare worker with PCR-confirmed SARS-CoV-2 infection or an uninfected control (not recorded which). Here the CDR3 DNA reads TGTGCCATCAGTGATCAGGGGACTTACTACGAGCAGTACTTC. It specifies CAISDQGTYYEQYF.